This T cell receptor beta chain comes out of a study of identical twins. TCRdb passed the 5' RACE reads through MiXCR, listing each CDR3 protein once. The sample carries around 960,000 distinct CDR3 sequences, roughly 12% recorded once. The same sample was also studied in work on yellow fever vaccine responses in identical twins. This second study notes: Twins' vaccine T cell responses reportedly seemed partly convergent and partly personalized.

The TCR sequence derives from a woman under 30 in good health. Sequencing was carried out using PBMCs.

The DNA for the CDR3 is TGTGCCAGCAGCGACGGGCCATTTCCTGAAGCTTTCTTT. Translated: CASSDGPFPEAFF. This chain links TRBV12-3 or TRBV12-4 with TRBJ1-1; D unresolved. The CDR3 spans 13 residues. Trimming cost V 6 bases and J 6 bases, with 14 bases left between them.